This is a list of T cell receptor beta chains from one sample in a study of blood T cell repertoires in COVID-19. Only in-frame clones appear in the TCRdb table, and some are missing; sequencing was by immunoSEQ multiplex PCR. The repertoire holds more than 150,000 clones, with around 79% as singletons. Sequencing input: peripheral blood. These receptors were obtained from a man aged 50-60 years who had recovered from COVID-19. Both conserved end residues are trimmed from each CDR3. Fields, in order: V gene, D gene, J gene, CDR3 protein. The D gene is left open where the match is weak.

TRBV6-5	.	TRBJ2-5	ASSSTGRETQY
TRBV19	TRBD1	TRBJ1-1	ASSRTGAGNPEAF
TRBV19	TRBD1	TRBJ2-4	ASSTRGRGDIQY
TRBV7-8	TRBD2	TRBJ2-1	ASSTFGGRVEQF
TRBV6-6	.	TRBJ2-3	ASTNEGLDYTQY
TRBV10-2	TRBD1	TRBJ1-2	ASRGQGYYGYT
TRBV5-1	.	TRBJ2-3	ASSSTGGGDTQY
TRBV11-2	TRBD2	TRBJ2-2	ASSLGRLAGVAGELF
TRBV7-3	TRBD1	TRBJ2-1	ASSPTGTGGNNEQF
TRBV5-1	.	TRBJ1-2	ASSGLVDGYT
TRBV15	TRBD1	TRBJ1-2	ATNPLTGAPYGYT
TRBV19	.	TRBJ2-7	ASSPSGLGTYEQY
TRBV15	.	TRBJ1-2	ATSRLGGSGDGYT
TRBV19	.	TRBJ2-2	ASNIQANTGELF
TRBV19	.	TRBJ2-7	ASSRSGLTYEQY
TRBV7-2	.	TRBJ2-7	ASSPYSTGMENEQY
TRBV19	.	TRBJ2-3	ASSIDGDRTQY
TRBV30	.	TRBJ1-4	AWSGGHRATNEKLF
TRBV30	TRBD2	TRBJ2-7	AWSAGTRTYEQY
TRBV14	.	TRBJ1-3	ASSQGQYSGNTIY
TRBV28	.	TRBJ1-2	ASRGGASPGYT
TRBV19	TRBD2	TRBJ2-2	ASHLGERELGTGELF
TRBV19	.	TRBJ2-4	ASSMRGAAKNIQY
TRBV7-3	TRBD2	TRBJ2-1	ASSLMRGANEQF
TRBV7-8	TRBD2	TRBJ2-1	ASSHKREGAEQF
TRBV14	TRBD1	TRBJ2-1	ASSQVHRDRQQSFLYNEQF
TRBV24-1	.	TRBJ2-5	ATSDSYQETQY
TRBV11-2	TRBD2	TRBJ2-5	ASSLSTSGGQETQY
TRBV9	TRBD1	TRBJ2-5	ASGRTGQETQY
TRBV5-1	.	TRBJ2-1	ASSLEGGEQF
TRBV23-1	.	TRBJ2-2	ASSPLNTGELF
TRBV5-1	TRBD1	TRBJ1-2	ASSPGAQGAVET
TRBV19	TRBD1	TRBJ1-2	ASRFLGQASAGYT
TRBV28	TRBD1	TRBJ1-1	ASSDPRGRVGDTEAF
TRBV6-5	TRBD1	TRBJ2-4	ASSNRGVNIQY
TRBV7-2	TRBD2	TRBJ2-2	ASSWRTSGLGGELF